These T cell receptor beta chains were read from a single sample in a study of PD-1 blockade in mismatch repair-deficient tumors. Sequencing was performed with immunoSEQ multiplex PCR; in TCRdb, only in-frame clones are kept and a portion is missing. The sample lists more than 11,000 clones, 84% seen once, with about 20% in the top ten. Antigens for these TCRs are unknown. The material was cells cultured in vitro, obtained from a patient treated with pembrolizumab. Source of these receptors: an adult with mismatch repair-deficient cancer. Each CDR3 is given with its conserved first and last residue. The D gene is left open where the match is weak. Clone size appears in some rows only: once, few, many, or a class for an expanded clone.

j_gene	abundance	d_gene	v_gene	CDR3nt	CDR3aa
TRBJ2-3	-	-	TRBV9	TGTGCCAGCAGCGTAATAGGGGGGTCAGATACGCAGTATTTT	CASSVIGGSDTQYF
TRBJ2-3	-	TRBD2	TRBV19	TGTGCCAGCGAACCTAGCGGAGGCACAGATACGCAGTATTTT	CASEPSGGTDTQYF
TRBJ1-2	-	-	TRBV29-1	TGCAGCGTTGTCGGGACCAGTACTAACTATGGCTACACCTTC	CSVVGTSTNYGYTF
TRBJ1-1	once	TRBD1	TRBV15	TGTGCCACCAGCAGAGGGGAGGACAGGGTCTTCGGGGCTTTCTTT	CATSRGEDRVFGAFF
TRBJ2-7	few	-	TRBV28	TGTGCCAGCAGTTCCCCCCTATCGAAGACAGGTTCCTACGAGCAGTACTTC	CASSSPLSKTGSYEQYF
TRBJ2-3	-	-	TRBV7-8	TGTGCCAGCAGCTTCCGGGCGCTCACAGATACGCAGTATTTT	CASSFRALTDTQYF
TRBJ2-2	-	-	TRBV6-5	TGTGCCAGCAGACCCGACAGGAACACCGGGGAGCTGTTTTTT	CASRPDRNTGELFF
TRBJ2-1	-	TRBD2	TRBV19	TGTGCCAGTAGTATAGAACCGGGGGGTAGGAATGAGCAGTTCTTC	CASSIEPGGRNEQFF
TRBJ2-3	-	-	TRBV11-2	TGTGCCAGCAGCTTAGTGGTAGGCCTGAGCACAGATACGCAGTATTTT	CASSLVVGLSTDTQYF
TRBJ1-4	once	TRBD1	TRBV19	TGTGCCAGTAGTCCCGGGACAGGGACGACTAATGAAAAACTGTTTTTT	CASSPGTGTTNEKLFF
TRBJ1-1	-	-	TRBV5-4	TGTGCCAGCAGCTTGGTGCCTAACACTGAAGCTTTCTTT	CASSLVPNTEAFF
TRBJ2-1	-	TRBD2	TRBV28	TGTGCCAGCAGTTTTTTACTAGCGGGAGGGGACTATGAGCAGTTCTTC	CASSFLLAGGDYEQFF
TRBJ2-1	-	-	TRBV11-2	TGTGCCAGCAGCTTCCGGGACCCTTCGGAGCAGTTCTTC	CASSFRDPSEQFF
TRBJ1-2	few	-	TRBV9	TGTGCCAGCAGCGTAGTAAGCCTATGGGACTACACCTTC	CASSVVSLWDYTF
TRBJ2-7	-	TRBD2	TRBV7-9	TGTGCCAGCAGCTTGCTGTGGGGAGGGGCGCGTTCCTACGAGCAGTACTTC	CASSLLWGGARSYEQYF
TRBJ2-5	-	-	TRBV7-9	TGTGCCAGCAGCCCCAGATGGGGGCCCGGGGAAGAGACCCAGTACTTC	CASSPRWGPGEETQYF
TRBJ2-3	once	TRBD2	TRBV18	TGTGCCAGCTCACTAGCGGGAGACACAGATACGCAGTATTTT	CASSLAGDTDTQYF
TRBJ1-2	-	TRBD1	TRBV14	TGTGCCAGCAGCCACGTCGGGACAGGCAAAAACTATGGCTACACCTTC	CASSHVGTGKNYGYTF
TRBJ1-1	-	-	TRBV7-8	TGTGCCAGCAGACCCCGAGAGGGGACACTCTACACTGAAGCTTTCTTT	CASRPREGTLYTEAFF
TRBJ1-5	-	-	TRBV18	TGTGCCAGCTCACCACGGGACCAAGGGGCGCCTAAGCATTTT	CASSPRDQGAPKHF
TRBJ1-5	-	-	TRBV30	TGTGCCTGGAGTCTGACAGGCTATAGCAATCAGCCCCAGCATTTT	CAWSLTGYSNQPQHF
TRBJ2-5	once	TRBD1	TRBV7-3	TGTGCCAGCAGCTTAAGCGGACAGGGGGAGACCCAGTACTTC	CASSLSGQGETQYF
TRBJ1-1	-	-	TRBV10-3	TGTGCCATCAGTGAAGGGGGAAGTGACACTGAAGCTTTCTTT	CAISEGGSDTEAFF
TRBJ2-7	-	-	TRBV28	TGTGCCAGCAGTCCGAGGGGAAGGTCCGCGTACGAGCAGTACTTC	CASSPRGRSAYEQYF
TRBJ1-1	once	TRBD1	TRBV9	TGTGCCAGCAGCGTAGAGGGGGCGGGGACTGAAGCTTTCTTT	CASSVEGAGTEAFF
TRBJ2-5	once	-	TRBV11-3	TGTGCCAGCAGCTCAGGGGAGGGAGAGACCCAGTACTTC	CASSSGEGETQYF
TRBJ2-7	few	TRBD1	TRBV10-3	TGTGCCATCAGTTCTACCGGGACAGGGGCGTTCTACGAGCAGTACTTC	CAISSTGTGAFYEQYF
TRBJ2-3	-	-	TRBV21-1	TGTGCCAGCAGCAAAGTGGAGGCGGACCGGATGATAGATACGCAGTATTTT	CASSKVEADRMIDTQYF
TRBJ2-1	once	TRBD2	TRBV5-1	TGCGCCAGCAGCCCGGGACTAGCGGGAAATGAGCAGTTCTTC	CASSPGLAGNEQFF
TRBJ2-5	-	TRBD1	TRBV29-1	TGCAGCGTCATGGGGGACAGATTACAAGAGACCCAGTACTTC	CSVMGDRLQETQYF
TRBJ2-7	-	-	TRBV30	TGTGCCTGGAGCCCCCTTGGATCGGGCAGCTCCTACGAGCAGTACTTC	CAWSPLGSGSSYEQYF
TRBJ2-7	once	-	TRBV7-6	TGTGCCAGCAGCTTAGGAGGGGCAGAAATCTACGAGCAGTACTTC	CASSLGGAEIYEQYF
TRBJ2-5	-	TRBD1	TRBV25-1	TGTGCCAGCAGTGGGGACAGACCCATGGCCCAGTACTTC	CASSGDRPMAQYF
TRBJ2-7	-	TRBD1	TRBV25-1	TGTGCCAGCAGTATCACAAGGACAGGGGGTTACGAGCAGTACTTC	CASSITRTGGYEQYF
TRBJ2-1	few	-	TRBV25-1	TGTGCCAGCAGTGATGATGAGCAGTTCTTC	CASSDDEQFF
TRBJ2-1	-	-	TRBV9	TGTGCCAGCAGCGTAGTGGACTTCAATGAGCAGTTCTTC	CASSVVDFNEQFF
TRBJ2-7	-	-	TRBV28	TGTGCCAGCAGAAGAAGCCGGGACGCTGCATGGCACGAGCAGTACTTC	CASRRSRDAAWHEQYF
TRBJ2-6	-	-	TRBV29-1	TGCAGCGTTGAAGACCCCCGGACAGTCAACGTCCTGACTTTC	CSVEDPRTVNVLTF
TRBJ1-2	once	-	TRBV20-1	TGCAGTGCTAGTCTCTATGGCTACACCTTC	CSASLYGYTF
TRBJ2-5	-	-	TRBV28	TGTGCCAGCAGTTCTTGGGCTGGAGCCAAAGAGACCCAGTACTTC	CASSSWAGAKETQYF
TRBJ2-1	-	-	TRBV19	TGTGCCAGTAGTATAGGCCCCCCGGGGGTTTACAATGAGCAGTTCTTC	CASSIGPPGVYNEQFF
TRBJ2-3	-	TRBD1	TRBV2	TGTGCCAGCAGTGACGAGACAGGGGATACGCAGTATTTT	CASSDETGDTQYF
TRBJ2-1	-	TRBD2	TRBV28	TGTGCCAGCAGTCCCGGACTAGCGGGTGCTAATGAGCAGTTCTTC	CASSPGLAGANEQFF
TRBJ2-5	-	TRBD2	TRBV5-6	TGTGCCAGCAGCTTGGCCTGGACTAGCGGGAGTGGGGAGACCCAGTACTTC	CASSLAWTSGSGETQYF
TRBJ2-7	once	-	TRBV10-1	TGCGCCAGCAGTGAGTCGAGACTTTCTCCCATGTACTTC	CASSESRLSPMYF